Below, one TCR beta chain is given with its context. Its specificity is not known. The record originates from a study of T cell responses to AZD1222 COVID-19 vaccine. Study-wide findings and caveats: Most donors were white British and more were female, and clonal diversity was possibly underestimated. Spike-specific TCR breadth and depth went up after people got two AZD1222 doses.

The repertoire was sequenced with immunoSEQ multiplex PCR; TCRdb's copy has only in-frame clones and lacks some. The data show 130,000 or so clones, over 85% seen once. The CDR3 spans 15 residues. Trimming cost V 1 base and J 6 bases; bases outside gene matches: 9. Germline loops: CDR1 SGHDT, CDR2 YYEEEE. This clonotype was obtained from an adult in good health. The J gene is TRBJ1-1, the V gene TRBV5-6, with 7 bases that match TRBD1. The sample consisted of peripheral blood, taken on day 0 of AZD1222 vaccination. CDR3 in amino acids: CASSLLGRGTPEAFF. The CDR3 DNA follows: TGTGCCAGCAGCTTGTTGGGCAGGGGGACGCCTGAAGCTTTCTTT.